The next 20 T cell receptor beta chains were all read from a single sample in a study of technical replicates of blood from a handful of donors. Assay used: immunoSEQ multiplex PCR; TCRdb lists only in-frame clones, some missing. The sample carries around 50,000 clones, roughly 95% recorded once. Sequencing used T cells isolated from PBMCs. The receptors come from a human donor in good health.

The rearrangement joins TRBV4-2 to TRBJ2-5; TRBD2 is a possible D gene (5 bases). The CDR3 length is 14 residues. Germline assignment: CDR1 LGHNA and CDR2 YNFKEQ. Deletions cut 0 bases from V and 1 base from J, with 6 bases between. CDR3 DNA sequence: TGTGCCAGCAGCCAAGAACTAGTCCAAGAGACCCAGTACTTC. Translation: CASSQELVQETQYF.

V usage is TRBV7-9 and J usage is TRBJ1-5; D is unresolved. Germline CDR1 reads SEHNR; CDR2 reads FQNEAQ (reference sequence). This CDR3 has 12 amino acids. The V and J ends lost 4 bases and 11 bases respectively, with 12 bases between them. Here the CDR3 reads CASSYEANTQHF. For the CDR3, the DNA is TGTGCCAGCAGCTACGAGGCGAATACCCAGCATTTT.

The chain carries TRBV29-1 and TRBJ1-4; 9 nucleotides line up with TRBD1. V dropped 5 bases and J dropped 5; count of bases not matched to a gene: 3. CDR1 SQVTM and CDR2 ANQGSEA come from the germline V gene. The CDR3 contains 13 residues. The CDR3 nucleotides read TGCAGCGTTAACAGGGGGCAGAATGAAAAACTGTTTTTT. Its protein product is CSVNRGQNEKLFF.

The chain is built from TRBV30 and TRBJ2-7; 15 positions agree with TRBD2. This CDR3 is built from 16 residues. After removal of 4 bases from V and 2 bases from J, the junction contained 6 bases not matched to a gene. Germline V gene sequence: CDR1 GTSNPN, CDR2 SVGIG (reference sequence). Here the CDR3 DNA reads TGTGCCTGGAAGGGACTAGCGGGAGGTTTCGCCTACGAGCAGTACTTC. It yields the protein CAWKGLAGGFAYEQYF.

The V call is TRBV5-1, the J call TRBJ2-3; D uncertain. The germline CDR1 and CDR2 sequences are SGHRS and YFSETQ. The CDR3 loop spans 14 amino acids. Between the trimmed V and J ends, which lost 3 bases and 5 bases, there was a span of 13 bases. This chain's CDR3 is CASSSHSTVDTQYF. CDR3 nucleotide sequence: TGCGCCAGCAGCTCCCACTCAACAGTAGATACGCAGTATTTT.

The CDR3 loop reads CASSVASYEQYF. For the CDR3, the DNA is TGTGCCAGCAGCGTAGCTTCCTACGAGCAGTACTTC. This chain uses TRBV9 with TRBJ2-7; no definite D call. Germline V gene sequence: CDR1 SGDLS, CDR2 YYNGEE. The ends were cut back, 0 bases at V and 1 base at J, with 2 bases in the middle. There are 12 residues in the CDR3.

The rearrangement links TRBV28 to TRBJ1-1; D unresolved. Germline lookup yields CDR1 MDHEN and CDR2 SYDVKM. Trimming took off 5 bases at V and 0 bases at J, with 7 bases between the two ends. The CDR3 is 13 amino acids. The CDR3 region has the DNA TGTGCCAGCAGTCGGACTGTGAACACTGAAGCTTTCTTT. This encodes CASSRTVNTEAFF.

The genes are TRBV4-2 and TRBJ2-2, with D tentatively TRBD2 (6 bases). The germline V gene has CDR1 LGHNA and CDR2 YNFKEQ. V gave up 8 bases and J gave up 5 bases, with 30 bases separating them. This CDR3 region has 19 residues. Here the CDR3 reads CASGPSPPLRERETGELFF. The DNA for the CDR3 is TGTGCCAGCGGCCCCTCCCCACCCCTTCGGGAGAGGGAAACCGGGGAGCTGTTTTTT.

The rearrangement joins TRBV2 to TRBJ1-2, with D unclear. Germline-derived CDR1 and CDR2 are SNHLY and FYNNEI. Trimming took 5 bases from V and 1 from J, leaving 8 bases between them. The CDR3 has 13 residues. This CDR3 reads CASSLGFNYGYTF. The DNA for the CDR3 is TGTGCCAGCAGTCTTGGCTTTAACTATGGCTACACCTTC.

The rearrangement uses TRBV18 and TRBJ2-7, with 9 positions matching TRBD1. CDR1 is KGHSH, CDR2 LQKENI, per germline. CDR3 size: 13 residues. Trimming cost V 4 bases and J 7 bases; bases outside gene matches: 5. The CDR3 nucleotides read TGTGCCAGCTCACAAGACAGGGGGGGGGAGCAGTACTTC. Residues: CASSQDRGGEQYF. The complete variable domain, with remaining parts taken from reference TRBV18 and TRBJ2-7, reads NAGVMQNPRHLVRRRGQEARLRCSPMKGHSHVYWYRQLPEEGLKFMVYLQKENIIDESGMPKERFSAEFPKEGPSILRIQQVVRGDSAAYFCASSQDRGGEQYFGPGTRLTVT.

The rearrangement uses TRBV14 and TRBJ2-3, with TRBD2 identical over 7 bases. The CDR3 is 16 amino acids. The germline CDR1 and CDR2 sequences are SGHDN and FVKESK. V lost 0 bases, J lost 5 bases, and 8 bases stayed unmatched. Here the CDR3 reads CASSQDWGGIQDTQYF. The DNA of the CDR3 is TGTGCCAGCAGCCAAGATTGGGGGGGAATTCAAGATACGCAGTATTTT.

This rearrangement joins TRBV11-2 to TRBJ2-1; tentative D call: TRBD1 (6 bases). Per the germline V gene, CDR1 is SGHAT and CDR2 is FQNNGV. V was shortened by 4 bases and J by 4 bases, with 11 bases between the two germline ends. The CDR3 is 14 residues long. For the CDR3, the DNA is TGTGCCAGCAGCTCGACAGGACCTTACAATGAGCAGTTCTTC. It is translated as CASSSTGPYNEQFF.

The chain has TRBV7-8 and TRBJ2-1; 10 nucleotides align to TRBD2. The CDR3 loop spans 17 amino acids. V lost 1 base to trimming and J lost 5 bases; unmatched junction nucleotides: 8. Germline V gene sequence: CDR1 SGHVS, CDR2 FQNEAQ. DNA for the CDR3: TGTGCCAGCAGCTTAGTGTCCGGGACTAGCGTTGACAATGAGCAGTTCTTC. Its protein product is CASSLVSGTSVDNEQFF.

The genes are TRBV27 and TRBJ1-1; D is unresolved. V was cut by 2 bases and J by 3 bases, with 10 bases left in between. CDR3 size: 14 residues. CDR1 is MNHEY, CDR2 SMNVEV, per germline (reference sequence). The CDR3 bases are TGTGCCAGCAGTTTACGACTGATAGACACTGAAGCTTTCTTT. Translating it yields CASSLRLIDTEAFF.

This rearrangement joins TRBV4-1 to TRBJ2-7, with TRBD2 matching over 7 bases. The CDR3 consists of 14 residues. Germline CDR1 reads MGHRA; CDR2 reads YSYEKL. V lost 6 bases, J lost 1 base, and 6 bases stayed unmatched. The CDR3 DNA is TGCGCCAGCAGACGAACTAGCGCATCCTACGAGCAGTACTTC. Encoded protein: CASRRTSASYEQYF.

V and J are TRBV7-6 and TRBJ1-2; D is uncertain. Per germline, CDR1 SGHVS and CDR2 FNYEAQ. The CDR3 runs to 13 residues. The V and J ends lost 2 bases and 4 bases respectively, with 8 bases between them. CDR3 DNA: TGTGCCAGCAGCTTAAATCCTGTCTATGGCTACACCTTC. This gives the protein CASSLNPVYGYTF.

The rearrangement joins TRBV29-1 to TRBJ1-1, with unresolved D. Germline CDR1 SQVTM, CDR2 ANQGSEA. Trimming took 4 bases from V and 5 from J, leaving 5 bases between them. The CDR3 has 10 amino acids. CDR3 loop: CSVVLTEAFF. In DNA, the CDR3 is TGCAGCGTTGTACTAACTGAAGCTTTCTTT.

The rearrangement links TRBV7-8 to TRBJ2-1, with 11 bases that match TRBD2. V dropped 5 bases and J dropped 10; count of bases not matched to a gene: 13. Germline CDR1 reads SGHVS; CDR2 reads FQNEAQ. The CDR3 is 16 amino acids. CDR3: CASSPTTSGRTPEQFF. Written as DNA, the CDR3 is TGTGCCAGCAGCCCGACCACTAGCGGGAGAACCCCCGAGCAGTTCTTC. The whole variable domain, remainder taken from reference TRBV7-8 and TRBJ2-1, is GAGVSQSPRYKVAKRGQDVALRCDPISGHVSLFWYQQALGQGPEFLTYFQNEAQLDKSGLPSDRFFAERPEGSVSTLKIQRTQQEDSAVYLCASSPTTSGRTPEQFFGPGTRLTVL.

V and J are TRBV2 and TRBJ1-2; D is unclear. The length of the CDR3 is 13 residues. Trimming left V 5 bases short and J 0 bases short, with 7 bases between. CDR1 is SNHLY and CDR2 is FYNNEI in the germline V gene. The CDR3 bases are TGTGCCAGCAGTATGAGGACTAACTATGGCTACACCTTC. This translates into CASSMRTNYGYTF.

This clone was counted a single time. The rearrangement joins TRBV14 to TRBJ2-3; 9 bases line up with TRBD1. The ends lost 6 bases at V and 3 bases at J; junction bases unmatched: 4. The CDR3 is made up of 14 amino acids. CDR1 and CDR2 from the germline V gene are SGHDN and FVKESK. Written as DNA, the CDR3 is TGTGCCAGCAGAGGGGACAGGGAAACAGATACGCAGTATTTT. Its protein product is CASRGDRETDTQYF. The complete variable domain, with remaining parts taken from reference TRBV14 and TRBJ2-3, reads EAGVTQFPSHSVIEKGQTVTLRCDPISGHDNLYWYRRVMGKEIKFLLHFVKESKQDESGMPNNRFLAERTGGTYSTLKVQPAELEDSGVYFCASRGDRETDTQYFGPGTRLTVL.